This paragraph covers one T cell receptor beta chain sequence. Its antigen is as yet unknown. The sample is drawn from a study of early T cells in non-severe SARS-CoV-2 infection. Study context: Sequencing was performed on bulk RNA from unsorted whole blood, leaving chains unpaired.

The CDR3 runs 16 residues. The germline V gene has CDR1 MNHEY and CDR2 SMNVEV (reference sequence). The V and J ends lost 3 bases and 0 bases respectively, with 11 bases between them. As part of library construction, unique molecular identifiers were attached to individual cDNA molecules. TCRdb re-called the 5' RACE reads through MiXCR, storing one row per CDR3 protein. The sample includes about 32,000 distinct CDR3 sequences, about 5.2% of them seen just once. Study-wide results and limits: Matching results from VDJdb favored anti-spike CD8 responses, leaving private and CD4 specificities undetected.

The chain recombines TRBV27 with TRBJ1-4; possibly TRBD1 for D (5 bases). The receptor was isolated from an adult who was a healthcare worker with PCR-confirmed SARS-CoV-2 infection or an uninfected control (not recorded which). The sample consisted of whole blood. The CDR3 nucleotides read TGTGCCAGCAGTTTCGGAGGGACCTCAACTAATGAAAAACTGTTTTTT. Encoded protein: CASSFGGTSTNEKLFF.